This TCR beta chain was recovered during a study of early T cells in non-severe SARS-CoV-2 infection. At the level of the study: Bulk RNA taken from unsorted whole blood was sequenced, leaving chains unpaired.

V lost 4 bases and J 7 bases, leaving 8 bases between the germline ends. The length of the CDR3 is 12 residues. Germline V gene data show CDR1 as MNHEY and CDR2 as SMNVEV (reference sequence). Unique molecular identifiers tagged individual cDNA molecules. One entry per CDR3 protein, called by TCRdb with MiXCR from the 5' RACE reads. The sample lists approximately 52,000 distinct CDR3 sequences, roughly 8% occurring once. This clonotype was recorded a few times. The antigen remains unidentified. The study's findings and limits: VDJdb matching skewed toward anti-spike CD8 responses, missing private and CD4 specificities.

Material: whole blood. J is TRBJ2-1 and V is TRBV27; no clear D. The sequence derives from an adult who was a healthcare worker with PCR-confirmed SARS-CoV-2 infection or an uninfected control (not recorded which). This chain's CDR3 is CASSYAGNEQFF. The CDR3 DNA is TGTGCCAGCAGTTACGCAGGAAATGAGCAGTTCTTC.